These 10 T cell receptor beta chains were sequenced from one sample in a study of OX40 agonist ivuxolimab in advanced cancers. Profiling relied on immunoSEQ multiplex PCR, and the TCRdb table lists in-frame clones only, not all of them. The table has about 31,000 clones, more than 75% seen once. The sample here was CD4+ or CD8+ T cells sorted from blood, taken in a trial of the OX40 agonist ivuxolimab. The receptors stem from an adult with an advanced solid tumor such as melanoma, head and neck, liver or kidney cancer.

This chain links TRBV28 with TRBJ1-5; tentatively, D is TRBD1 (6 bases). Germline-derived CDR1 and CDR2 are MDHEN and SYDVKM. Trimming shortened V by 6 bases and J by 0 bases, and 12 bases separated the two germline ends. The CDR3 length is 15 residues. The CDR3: CASSLGGYSNQPQHF. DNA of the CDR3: TGTGCCAGCAGCCTAGGGGGGTATAGCAATCAGCCCCAGCATTTT.

CDR3 sequence reads: CASSSSRDRTGAEAFF. The CDR3 region has the DNA TGTGCCAGCAGCTCGTCCCGGGACAGAACAGGGGCTGAAGCTTTCTTT. V usage is TRBV11-2 and J usage is TRBJ1-1; 7 bases are a match to TRBD1. This CDR3 spans 16 amino acids. The germline V gene has CDR1 SGHAT and CDR2 FQNNGV. V was pared by 4 bases and J by 6 bases, with 14 bases of the junction left unmatched. Full variable domain (remainder filled in from reference TRBV11-2 and TRBJ1-1): EAGVAQSPRYKIIEKRQSVAFWCNPISGHATLYWYQQILGQGPKLLIQFQNNGVVDDSQLPKDRFSAERLKGVDSTLKIQPAKLEDSAVYLCASSSSRDRTGAEAFFGQGTRLTVV.

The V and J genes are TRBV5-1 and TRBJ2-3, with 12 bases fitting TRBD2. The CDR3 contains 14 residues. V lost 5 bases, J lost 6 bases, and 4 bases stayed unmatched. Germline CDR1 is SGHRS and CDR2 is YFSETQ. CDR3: CASRSTSGSDTQYF. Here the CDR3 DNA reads TGCGCCAGCAGATCGACTAGCGGGAGCGATACGCAGTATTTT.

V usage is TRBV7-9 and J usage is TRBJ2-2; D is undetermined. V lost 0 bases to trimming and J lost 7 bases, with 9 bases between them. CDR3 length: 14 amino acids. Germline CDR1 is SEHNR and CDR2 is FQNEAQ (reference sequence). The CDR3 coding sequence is TGTGCCAGCAGCTTAGCCCAGGCTAACGGGGAGCTGTTTTTT. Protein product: CASSLAQANGELFF. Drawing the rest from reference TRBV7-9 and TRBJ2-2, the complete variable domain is DTGVSQNPRHKITKRGQNVTFRCDPISEHNRLYWYRQTLGQGPEFLTYFQNEAQLEKSRLLSDRFSAERPKGSFSTLEIQRTEQGDSAMYLCASSLAQANGELFFGEGSRLTVL.

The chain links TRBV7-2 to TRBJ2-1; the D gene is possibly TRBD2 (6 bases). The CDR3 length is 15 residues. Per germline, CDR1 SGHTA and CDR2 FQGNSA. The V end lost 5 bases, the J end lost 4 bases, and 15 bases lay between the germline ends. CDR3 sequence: CASSTRLGAYNEQFF. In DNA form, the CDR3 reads TGTGCCAGCAGCACCCGACTAGGGGCTTACAATGAGCAGTTCTTC.

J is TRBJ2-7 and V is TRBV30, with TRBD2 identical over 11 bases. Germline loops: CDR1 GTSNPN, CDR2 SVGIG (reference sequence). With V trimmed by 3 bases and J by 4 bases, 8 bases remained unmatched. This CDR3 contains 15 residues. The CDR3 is CAWRGSGRAWYEQYF. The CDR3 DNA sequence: TGTGCCTGGAGGGGTAGCGGGAGGGCTTGGTACGAGCAGTACTTC.

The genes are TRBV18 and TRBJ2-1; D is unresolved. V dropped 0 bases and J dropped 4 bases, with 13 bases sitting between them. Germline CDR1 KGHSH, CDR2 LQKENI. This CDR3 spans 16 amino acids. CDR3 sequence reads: CASSPPASGQYNEQFF. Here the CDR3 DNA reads TGTGCCAGCTCACCACCGGCTTCGGGTCAGTACAATGAGCAGTTCTTC.

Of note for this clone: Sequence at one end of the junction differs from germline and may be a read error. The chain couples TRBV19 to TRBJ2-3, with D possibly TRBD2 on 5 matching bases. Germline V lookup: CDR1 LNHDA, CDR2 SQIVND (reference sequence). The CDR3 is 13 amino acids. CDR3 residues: CASRIASTDTQYF. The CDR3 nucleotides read TGTGCCAGTAGGATAGCGAGCACAGATACGCAGTATTTT.

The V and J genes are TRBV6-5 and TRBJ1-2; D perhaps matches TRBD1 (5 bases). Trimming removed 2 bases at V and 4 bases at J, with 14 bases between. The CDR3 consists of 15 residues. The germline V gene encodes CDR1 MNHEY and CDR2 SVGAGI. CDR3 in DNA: TGTGCCAGCAGTTACGGGGACCCAGGAATCTATGGCTACACCTTC. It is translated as CASSYGDPGIYGYTF.

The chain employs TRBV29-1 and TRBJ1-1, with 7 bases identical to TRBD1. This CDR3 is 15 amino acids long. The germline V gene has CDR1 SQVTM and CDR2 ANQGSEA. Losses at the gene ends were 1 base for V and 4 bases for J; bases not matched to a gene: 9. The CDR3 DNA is TGCAGCGTTGAAGGGGCAGGGGGGTCTGGCACTGAAGCTTTCTTT. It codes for CSVEGAGGSGTEAFF.